A selection of T cell receptor beta chains follows, all from one sample in a study of shared clonotypes between healthy human individuals. Data came from immunoSEQ multiplex PCR; TCRdb stores just in-frame clones and leaves some out. Of about 1.1 million clones in the sample, approximately 75% were seen once. Source material: memory CD4+ T cells from PBMCs. These receptors all come from a man between 18 and 35 years old in good health. Some clones in this sample may be carry-over from other donors' samples. CDR3s include the opening cysteine and the closing phenylalanine or tryptophan. Each record gives: CDR3 DNA, CDR3 protein, V gene, J gene, clone size, CDR3 length, D gene. A D gene is named only where the DNA matches it firmly. Not all rows give a size; the values are once, few, many and, for expanded clones, a class.

CDR3 DNA: TGTGCCAGCAGCCCTAGACTAGCTTCGATAGATACGCAGTATTTT
CDR3 protein: CASSPRLASIDTQYF
V gene: TRBV7-3
J gene: TRBJ2-3
clone size: few
CDR3 length: 15
D gene: TRBD2

CDR3 DNA: TGTGCCAGCAGCTTAGTTGTCCAGTCTTTTGGTGGGGCTACCTTC
CDR3 protein: CASSLVVQSFGGATF
V gene: TRBV11-2
J gene: TRBJ1-2
clone size: NA
CDR3 length: 15
D gene: NA

CDR3 DNA: TGTGCCACCAGCAGATCGCCCCGGACGCCGGAGGGCTATGGCTACACCTTC
CDR3 protein: CATSRSPRTPEGYGYTF
V gene: TRBV15
J gene: TRBJ1-2
clone size: once
CDR3 length: 17
D gene: NA

CDR3 DNA: TGTGCCAGCAAACAGATTGCGAACACCGGGGAGCTGTTTTTT
CDR3 protein: CASKQIANTGELFF
V gene: TRBV6-1
J gene: TRBJ2-2
clone size: NA
CDR3 length: 14
D gene: NA

CDR3 DNA: TGTGCCAGCATAGGGTCCAGGGGGGGAAATCAGCCCCAGCATTTT
CDR3 protein: CASIGSRGGNQPQHF
V gene: TRBV2
J gene: TRBJ1-5
clone size: NA
CDR3 length: 15
D gene: TRBD1

CDR3 DNA: TGTGCCAGCAGTCCACAGATAGCCAAAAACATTCAGTACTTC
CDR3 protein: CASSPQIAKNIQYF
V gene: TRBV28
J gene: TRBJ2-4
clone size: NA
CDR3 length: 14
D gene: NA

CDR3 DNA: TGTGCCAGCAGCCAAGAAAGCGGGAGGGCCTACAATGAGCAGTTCTTC
CDR3 protein: CASSQESGRAYNEQFF
V gene: TRBV4-2
J gene: TRBJ2-1
clone size: NA
CDR3 length: 16
D gene: TRBD2

CDR3 DNA: TGTGCCAGCAGTTACGGTCGGGGGGCTGGGCAGCCCCAGCATTTT
CDR3 protein: CASSYGRGAGQPQHF
V gene: TRBV6-6
J gene: TRBJ1-5
clone size: NA
CDR3 length: 15
D gene: NA

CDR3 DNA: TGTGCCAGCAGCTTACTGGCGGGGGTCACCGGGGAGCTGTTTTTT
CDR3 protein: CASSLLAGVTGELFF
V gene: TRBV7-9
J gene: TRBJ2-2
clone size: NA
CDR3 length: 15
D gene: TRBD2

CDR3 DNA: TGTGCCACCACCACGAGGTACGGGGGTAATCAGCCCCAGCATTTT
CDR3 protein: CATTTRYGGNQPQHF
V gene: TRBV15
J gene: TRBJ1-5
clone size: NA
CDR3 length: 15
D gene: NA